This record looks at one TCR beta chain sequence and its context. Its antigen remains unidentified. This CDR3 comprises 16 residues. Trimming shortened V by 7 bases and J by 1 base, and 19 bases separated the two germline ends. Germline CDR1 and CDR2: SNHLY and FYNNEI. These data belong to a study of blood T cells in healthy people across ages. Whole-study results and caveats: Possibly, changes in expanded clonotypes were confounded because donor CMV status was unknown. Higher diversity, along with more naive CD4+ cells, distinguished long-lived donors from aged donors.

The authors ran a second PCR of 7 to 11 cycles using a sample-barcoded 5' primer and a J-beta primer mix. MiXCR, applied by TCRdb to the 5' RACE reads, yields one record per CDR3 protein. The sample includes hundreds of thousands of distinct CDR3 sequences, about 53% seen only once; the top ten take 30% to 45%. Total RNA, at least 5 micrograms per sample, was extracted from PBMCs. J is TRBJ2-5 and V is TRBV2; D possibly corresponds to TRBD1 (5 bases). The TCR comes from a man aged 55 to 70 in good health. Sequenced material: blood. DNA for the CDR3: TGTGCCAGCAAGTCCCTAGGGGCAGCCTTCCAAGAGACCCAGTACTTC. Amino acid sequence: CASKSLGAAFQETQYF.